These 8 T cell receptor beta chains were sequenced from one sample in a study of T-cell reconstitution after alpha-beta-depleted transplantation in children. The TCRbeta library was prepared with unique molecular identifiers. From the PCR reads, TCRdb called clonotypes with MiXCR, one entry per CDR3 protein. The top ten clones hold around 8.2% of a sample with about 120,000 distinct CDR3 sequences, 10% of them seen once. The sequencing used PBMCs from the stem cell graft donor, collected from the stem cell graft. The receptors stem from a human donor who donated a stem cell graft to a child with acute lymphoblastic leukemia.

This clonotype appeared many times. The V gene is TRBV6-1, the J gene TRBJ2-1; tentatively, D is TRBD1 or TRBD2 (5 bases each). The CDR3 runs 18 residues. V was cut by 6 bases and J by 0 bases, with 21 bases left in between. Germline V gives CDR1 MNHNS, CDR2 SASEGT. Here the CDR3 reads CASSRTNRGFSSYNEQFF. CDR3 DNA: TGTGCCAGCAGCCGAACAAACCGGGGCTTTAGCTCCTACAATGAGCAGTTCTTC.

This clonotype was seen ten or more times. The V and J genes are TRBV27 and TRBJ1-5; possible D gene TRBD1, 5 bases. There are 15 residues in the CDR3. The V and J ends lost 3 bases and 4 bases respectively, with 13 bases between them. From germline, CDR1 is MNHEY and CDR2 SMNVEV (reference sequence). The CDR3 loop reads CASSFVMGRNQPQHF. The CDR3 nucleotides are TGTGCCAGCAGTTTTGTTATGGGGCGTAATCAGCCCCAGCATTTT.

This clonotype was seen ten or more times. CDR3 nucleotide sequence: TGCAGCGGTGTCGCGACAACTTACAATGAGCAGTTCTTC. Amino acids: CSGVATTYNEQFF. The chain is built from TRBV29-1 and TRBJ2-1; D not resolved. V shed 7 bases and J shed 4 bases, with 14 bases lying between them. Germline loops: CDR1 SQVTM, CDR2 ANQGSEA. The length of the CDR3 is 13 residues.

This clonotype was seen repeatedly, ten times or more. J is TRBJ1-6 and V is TRBV4-2; TRBD1 might be the D (5 bases). CDR3 length: 16 amino acids. Germline CDR1 and CDR2: LGHNA and YNFKEQ. Trimming cost V 4 bases and J 0 bases, with 10 bases left between them. CDR3 region: CASSPTASSYNSPLHF. The CDR3 DNA reads TGTGCCAGCAGCCCGACAGCTAGCTCCTATAATTCACCCCTCCACTTT.

This clonotype came up many times. The genes are TRBV14 and TRBJ2-7, with 12 bases identical to TRBD2. This CDR3 spans 17 amino acids. Germline assignment: CDR1 SGHDN and CDR2 FVKESK. V gave up 5 bases and J gave up 5 bases; unmatched junction bases: 13. CDR3 protein: CASSDLAGGRSFHEQYF. The CDR3, as DNA: TGTGCCAGCAGCGATCTAGCGGGAGGGCGATCATTCCACGAGCAGTACTTC. Filled out from reference TRBV14 and TRBJ2-7, the complete variable domain reads EAGVTQFPSHSVIEKGQTVTLRCDPISGHDNLYWYRRVMGKEIKFLLHFVKESKQDESGMPNNRFLAERTGGTYSTLKVQPAELEDSGVYFCASSDLAGGRSFHEQYFGPGTRLTVT.

This clonotype was detected many times. J is TRBJ1-4 and V is TRBV7-9; TRBD1 matches at 7 bases. The CDR3 contains 15 residues. The ends lost 4 bases at V and 6 bases at J; junction bases unmatched: 8. Looked up from germline, CDR1 is SEHNR and CDR2 is FQNEAQ (reference sequence). The CDR3 region is CASSSPGQRYEKLFF. As DNA, the CDR3 is TGTGCCAGCAGCTCCCCGGGACAGCGTTATGAAAAACTGTTTTTT.

This clonotype was seen repeatedly, ten times or more. The chain has TRBV7-9 and TRBJ1-2, with 10 bases fitting TRBD1. Germline V lookup: CDR1 SEHNR, CDR2 FQNEAQ (reference sequence). The CDR3 consists of 14 residues. V gave up 5 bases and J gave up 4 bases; unmatched junction bases: 4. CDR3 bases: TGTGCCAGCAGCGAGGGACAGGGGTTCTATGGCTACACCTTC. It encodes CASSEGQGFYGYTF.

This clonotype was found many times. V gene TRBV7-2 combines with J gene TRBJ1-5, with a tentative D call TRBD1 (6 bases). This CDR3 spans 14 amino acids. Trimming took 6 bases from V and 5 from J, leaving 14 bases between them. CDR1 and CDR2 (germline): SGHTA, FQGNSA. The CDR3 DNA sequence: TGTGCCAGCAGAAAGTACAGGGAGGATCAGCCCCAGCATTTT. Amino acids: CASRKYREDQPQHF.